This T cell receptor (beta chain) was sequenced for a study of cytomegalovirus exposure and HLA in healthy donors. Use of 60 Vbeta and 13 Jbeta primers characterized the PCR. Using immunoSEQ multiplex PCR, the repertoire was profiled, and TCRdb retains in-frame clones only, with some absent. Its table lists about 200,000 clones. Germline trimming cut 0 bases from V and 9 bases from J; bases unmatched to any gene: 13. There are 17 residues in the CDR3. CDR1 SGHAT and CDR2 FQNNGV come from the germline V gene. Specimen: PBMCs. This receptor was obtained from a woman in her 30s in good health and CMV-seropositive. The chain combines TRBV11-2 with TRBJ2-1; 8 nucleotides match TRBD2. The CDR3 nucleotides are TGTGCCAGCAGCTTAGATTCTTTTAAGCGGGAGCATAGTGAGCAGTTCTTC. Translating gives CASSLDSFKREHSEQFF.